This TCR beta chain was observed in a study of T cells after yellow fever vaccination. TCRdb reanalysed the 5' RACE reads using MiXCR and keeps one entry per CDR3 protein. The data show about 350,000 distinct CDR3 sequences, 11% seen once. Study outcomes and limitations: Post-booster samples contained most primary-vaccination clones (around 95% CD4, 88% CD8). The secondary response peaked faster, at day 5 versus 15, but was weaker. A small proportion of clonotypes was detected in both the CD4 and CD8 compartments.

This clonotype came up a few times. Its antigen is unknown. The sequence was obtained from a man younger than 30 who received the YFV17D yellow fever vaccine. The sequencing here drew on PBMCs, taken on the day of the first yellow fever vaccination.

The CDR3: CASSSTTDTQYF. In nucleotides, the CDR3 is TGTGCCAGCAGTTCGACCACAGATACGCAGTATTTT. The genes are TRBV27 and TRBJ2-3; D call uncertain. V was clipped by 4 bases and J by 2 bases, with 4 bases between them. Germline CDR1 and CDR2: MNHEY and SMNVEV (reference sequence). CDR3 length: 12 amino acids.